Below are 20 T cell receptor beta chains sequenced from a single sample in a study of CD8+CD57+ T cells in acquired aplastic anemia. Using genomic DNA as the template, TCR beta VDJ and CDR3 profiling was carried out. TCRdb used MiXCR to reprocess the reads, holding one entry per CDR3 protein. The table lists under 200,000 distinct CDR3 sequences, roughly 48% of them singletons. Individuals selected for sequencing had exhibited CD8+CD57+ cell expansion on flow cytometry. The sequencing input was sorted CD4+, CD8+, or CD8+CD57+ T cells (not recorded which) from PBMCs. The receptors come from a human donor with aplastic anemia.

V is TRBV10-1 and J is TRBJ2-5; 10 bases align to TRBD2. Germline values: CDR1 WNHNN, CDR2 SYGVQD (reference sequence). V was pared by 0 bases and J by 4 bases, with 8 bases of the junction left unmatched. CDR3 length: 17 amino acids. The CDR3: CASSESRSLAGVETQYF. The CDR3 region has the DNA TGCGCCAGCAGTGAGTCGAGATCCCTAGCGGGAGTAGAGACCCAGTACTTC.

The chain carries TRBV10-3 and TRBJ2-1; D is tentatively TRBD1 or TRBD2 (7 bases each). Germline CDR1 and CDR2: ENHRY and SYGVKD. V lost 4 bases and J lost 5, with 12 bases in between. The CDR3 contains 14 residues. CDR3 residues: CAISGQGGNNEQFF. DNA for the CDR3: TGTGCCATCAGTGGTCAGGGGGGGAACAATGAGCAGTTCTTC.

At least ten counts were recorded for this clonotype. The rearrangement links TRBV5-1 to TRBJ1-4; D is perhaps TRBD1 (5 bases). This CDR3 is built from 15 residues. From germline, CDR1 is SGHRS and CDR2 YFSETQ. Trimming took 1 base from V and 8 from J, leaving 15 bases between them. The CDR3 sequence: CASSLTGEQGEKLFF. DNA of the CDR3: TGCGCCAGCAGCTTGACAGGAGAGCAAGGGGAAAAACTGTTTTTT.

Comment on this clonotype: Sequence at one end of the junction differs from germline and may be a read error. V is TRBV7-7 and J is TRBJ2-5; TRBD1 matches at 7 bases. The CDR3 loop spans 15 amino acids. The germline V gene encodes CDR1 SSHAT and CDR2 FNYEAQ (reference sequence). The CDR3 region has the DNA TGTGCTAGCAGCTTATCTCCGACAGGGAAGGAGACCCAGTACTTC. Translated: CASSLSPTGKETQYF.

This clonotype was seen ten or more times. The rearrangement links TRBV19 to TRBJ1-1, with D possibly being TRBD1 (6 bases). Germline V gene lookup returns CDR1 LNHDA and CDR2 SQIVND (reference sequence). This CDR3 region has 16 residues. The ends were cut back, 3 bases at V and 0 bases at J, with 14 bases in the middle. The CDR3 DNA is TGTGCCAGTAGTATTAGGGGGGCGCCCATGAACACTGAAGCTTTCTTT. Its protein is CASSIRGAPMNTEAFF.

This rearrangement joins TRBV27 to TRBJ1-5, with 12 positions matching TRBD1. The ends lost 1 base at V and 6 bases at J; junction bases unmatched: 7. The germline gives CDR1 MNHEY, CDR2 SMNVEV (reference sequence). This CDR3 comprises 17 residues. The CDR3 nucleotides are TGTGCCAGCAGTTTATTTGCCGGGACAGGGGGCCGTCAGCCCCAGCATTTT. As protein: CASSLFAGTGGRQPQHF.

The chain joins TRBV7-2 to TRBJ1-2; D not resolved. The CDR3 has 11 amino acids. V lost 4 bases to trimming and J lost 5 bases, with 5 bases between them. Germline lookup yields CDR1 SGHTA and CDR2 FQGNSA. The CDR3 loop reads CASSSGYGYTF. The CDR3 DNA follows: TGTGCCAGCAGCTCGGGATATGGCTACACCTTC.

This clonotype was counted only a few times. The chain joins TRBV30 to TRBJ1-3; 8 bases align to TRBD1. The V gene end was trimmed by 1 base and the J gene end by 4 bases; junction bases not matched to a gene: 9. The germline CDR1 and CDR2 sequences are GTSNPN and SVGIG (reference sequence). The CDR3 has 16 amino acids. CDR3 region: CAWSAPWTGSGNTIYF. The DNA of the CDR3 is TGTGCCTGGAGTGCCCCCTGGACAGGGTCGGGAAACACCATATATTTT.

Comment on this clonotype: Being one base from a much bigger clone, this may be a read error. The genes are TRBV7-2 and TRBJ1-3, with D possibly TRBD1 on 5 matching bases. This CDR3 contains 15 residues. The V gene's germline CDR1 is SGHTA and CDR2 FQGNSA. CDR3 in amino acids: CASSLVRGSGNTICF. CDR3 DNA: TGTGCCAGCAGCTTAGTAAGGGGCTCTGGAAACACCATATGTTTT.

A remark on this clonotype: The junction departs from germline at one end; a sequencing error may be responsible. V and J are TRBV25-1 and TRBJ2-7, with a tentative D call TRBD2 (6 bases). The germline V gene has CDR1 MGHDK and CDR2 SYGVNS. The CDR3 loop spans 14 amino acids. Here the CDR3 reads CTSSAGSFPYEQYF. DNA of the CDR3: TGTACCAGCAGCGCGGGAAGTTTTCCCTACGAGCAGTACTTC.

Only a few counts were recorded for this clonotype. V usage is TRBV7-2 and J usage is TRBJ1-3, with D unresolved. This CDR3 is 16 amino acids long. V lost 3 bases and J 0 bases, leaving 12 bases between the germline ends. From germline, CDR1 is SGHTA and CDR2 FQGNSA. The CDR3 DNA is TGTGCCAGCAGCTTTAGTAGCGGAGGCTCTGGAAACACCATATATTTT. Translation: CASSFSSGGSGNTIYF.

This clonotype was found a few times. The rearrangement uses TRBV7-9 and TRBJ1-1, with D perhaps TRBD1 (5 bases). Per the germline V gene, CDR1 is SEHNR and CDR2 is FQNEAQ (reference sequence). This CDR3 has 14 residues. Trimming left V 5 bases short and J 4 bases short, with 14 bases between. The CDR3: CASSTEGVGTEAFF. The CDR3 bases are TGTGCCAGCAGCACAGAAGGGGTCGGCACTGAAGCTTTCTTT.

Ten or more counts support this clonotype. In DNA form, the CDR3 reads TGTGCCAGCAGCCAGTCTCAAGAGACCCAGTACTTC. Protein product: CASSQSQETQYF. The rearrangement links TRBV12-3 or TRBV12-4 to TRBJ2-5; no firm D call. This CDR3 has 12 amino acids. V was clipped by 6 bases and J by 2 bases, with 7 bases between them.

V is TRBV19 and J is TRBJ2-2; D is undetermined. CDR1 LNHDA and CDR2 SQIVND come from the germline V gene (reference sequence). The V gene lost 10 bases and the J gene lost 5 bases, with 17 bases spanning the gap. The CDR3 length is 14 residues. CDR3 nucleotide sequence: TGTGCCACCCGTCACGTGGCGGCAACCGGGGAGCTGTTTTTT. This gives the protein CATRHVAATGELFF.

This clonotype was detected only a few times. A much bigger clone sits one base away, suggesting this may be a read error. The chain links TRBV19 to TRBJ1-2, with 8 bases matching TRBD1. From germline, CDR1 is LNHDA and CDR2 SQIVND (reference sequence). This CDR3 has 13 amino acids. Trimming removed 8 bases from V and 3 bases from J; junction bases left unmatched: 5. The CDR3, as DNA: TGTGCCAGTGGGGAACAGGGGGACTATGGCTACACCTTC. This translates into CASGEQGDYGYTF. The entire variable domain, with the rest obtained from reference TRBV19 and TRBJ1-2, is as follows: DGGITQSPKYLFRKEGQNVTLSCEQNLNHDAMYWYRQDPGQGLRLIYYSQIVNDFQKGDIAEGYSVSREKKESFPLTVTSAQKNPTAFYLCASGEQGDYGYTFGSGTRLTVV.

V is TRBV24-1 and J is TRBJ2-5, with TRBD2 identical over 14 bases. CDR1 is KGHDR and CDR2 is SFDVKD in the germline V gene. V shed 12 bases, J shed 5 bases, and the junction held 13 bases outside the gene matches. The CDR3 loop spans 16 amino acids. DNA of the CDR3: TGTGCCCCAGTTCGACTAGCGGGAGGGCCTGGGGAGACCCAGTACTTC. Its protein is CAPVRLAGGPGETQYF.

This clonotype was detected ten times or more. The chain links TRBV10-3 to TRBJ2-3; TRBD1 agrees at 7 bases. Germline CDR1 and CDR2: ENHRY and SYGVKD. This CDR3 comprises 14 residues. Germline trimming cut 5 bases from V and 3 bases from J; bases unmatched to any gene: 5. The CDR3 DNA reads TGTGCCATCAGTCCTGACAGGGCTACAGATACGCAGTATTTT. Encoded protein: CAISPDRATDTQYF.

This clonotype was recorded many times. The genes are TRBV7-2 and TRBJ1-5; D is unclear. Trimming took off 3 bases at V and 1 base at J, with 4 bases between the two ends. CDR1 SGHTA and CDR2 FQGNSA come from the germline V gene. This CDR3 has 13 residues. The CDR3 DNA reads as TGTGCCAGCAGCTTCTGGAGCAATCAGCCCCAGCATTTT. Protein: CASSFWSNQPQHF.

This clonotype was counted ten times or more. The chain uses TRBV12-3 or TRBV12-4 and TRBJ2-3, with 8 bases lining up with TRBD2. V gave up 6 bases and J gave up 0 bases; unmatched junction bases: 11. The CDR3 length is 17 residues. In DNA, the CDR3 is TGTGCCAGCAGACCTCTAGCGGGCACCCTTAGCACAGATACGCAGTATTTT. Translating gives CASRPLAGTLSTDTQYF.

This clonotype was seen ten or more times. The V and J genes are TRBV5-1 and TRBJ2-3, with D possibly being TRBD1 (6 bases). This CDR3 comprises 14 residues. V was cut by 0 bases and J by 2 bases, with 7 bases left in between. Germline V gene data show CDR1 as SGHRS and CDR2 as YFSETQ. CDR3 sequence reads: CASSLGDITDTQYF. CDR3 nucleotide sequence: TGCGCCAGCAGCTTGGGGGACATCACAGATACGCAGTATTTT.